This T cell receptor (beta chain) was recorded in a study of cytomegalovirus exposure and HLA in healthy donors. Study as a whole: Genetic ancestry analysis placed about 84% of the 350 to 500 donors that were genotyped in the Caucasian-associated cluster.

General study findings and limits: Cytomegalovirus association was assigned to 170 or so TCR beta chains.

Vbeta (60) and Jbeta (13) primers were used in the PCR. Sequencing used immunoSEQ multiplex PCR; TCRdb keeps in-frame clones, though not all of them. Of about 88,000 clones listed, 69% are singletons. As concerns this clone: Its specificity is unknown.

CDR3 length equals 19 residues. Germline CDR1 reads SEHNR; CDR2 reads FQNEAQ (reference sequence). V shed 5 bases, J shed 0 bases, and the junction held 15 bases outside the gene matches. The chain is built from TRBV7-9 and TRBJ2-1, with 8 bases identical to TRBD2. The receptor comes from a man between 50 and 59 years old in good health and CMV-seronegative. Sample: PBMCs. The CDR3 region has the DNA TGTGCCAGCAGCGGCCGGACAGAGCTAGCGGGTACCTCCTACAATGAGCAGTTCTTC. This translates into CASSGRTELAGTSYNEQFF.